The rows below give T cell receptor beta chains drawn from one sample of a study of Ad26.COV2.S vaccination and SARS-CoV-2 variants. Repertoires were generated with immunoSEQ multiplex PCR, while TCRdb's copy carries only in-frame clones and drops some. The sample has roughly 350,000 clones, roughly 84% seen once. The sample here was peripheral blood, taken in a trial of Ad26.COV2.S vaccine versus placebo. The receptor source for this set is a person between 18 and 65 years old who received the Ad26.COV2.S COVID-19 vaccine or a placebo. CDR3s include the opening cysteine and the closing phenylalanine or tryptophan. Not all rows give a size; the values are once, few, many and, for expanded clones, a class.

clone_size: once; j_call: TRBJ1-6; v_call: TRBV4-3; cdr3_aa: CASSQAHQSSYNSPLHF
clone_size: .; j_call: TRBJ1-4; v_call: TRBV11-3; cdr3_aa: CASSPTGVSGEKLFF
clone_size: few; j_call: TRBJ1-1; v_call: TRBV10-1; cdr3_aa: CASSAQDRVGTEAFF
clone_size: .; j_call: TRBJ2-2; v_call: TRBV4-3; cdr3_aa: CASSQEPGGTGELFF
clone_size: .; j_call: TRBJ1-4; v_call: TRBV7-8; cdr3_aa: CASSEGLNEKLFF
clone_size: .; j_call: TRBJ1-1; v_call: TRBV6-1; cdr3_aa: CASSETGNTEAFF
clone_size: .; j_call: TRBJ1-2; v_call: TRBV11-1; cdr3_aa: CASSLAGDSLYGYTF
clone_size: .; j_call: TRBJ1-2; v_call: TRBV9; cdr3_aa: CASSSRPGGGVNYGYTF
clone_size: .; j_call: TRBJ1-3; v_call: TRBV7-2; cdr3_aa: CASQEINRGNTIYF
clone_size: .; j_call: TRBJ2-5; v_call: TRBV7-9; cdr3_aa: CASSRTGQETQYF
clone_size: .; j_call: TRBJ1-5; v_call: TRBV15; cdr3_aa: CATSLWTASSNQPQHF
clone_size: once; j_call: TRBJ1-1; v_call: TRBV9; cdr3_aa: CASSGTGRGGAEAFF
clone_size: .; j_call: TRBJ1-2; v_call: TRBV27; cdr3_aa: CASSFTGTGRDGYTF
clone_size: .; j_call: TRBJ2-7; v_call: TRBV29-1; cdr3_aa: CSVDGQRLSYEQYF
clone_size: .; j_call: TRBJ2-7; v_call: TRBV5-1; cdr3_aa: CASRPQADGEQYF
clone_size: .; j_call: TRBJ2-7; v_call: TRBV9; cdr3_aa: CASSARLAGNYEQYF
clone_size: once; j_call: TRBJ1-2; v_call: TRBV5-5; cdr3_aa: CASTKSNYGYTF
clone_size: .; j_call: TRBJ2-5; v_call: TRBV4-1; cdr3_aa: CASSQDWTGSLAQYF
clone_size: .; j_call: TRBJ2-2; v_call: TRBV19; cdr3_aa: CASSTTGTGRTGELFF
clone_size: .; j_call: TRBJ2-1; v_call: TRBV30; cdr3_aa: CACTRGRVHEQFF
clone_size: .; j_call: TRBJ1-5; v_call: TRBV12-3/TRBV12-4; cdr3_aa: CATRYGNQPQHF
clone_size: .; j_call: TRBJ1-2; v_call: TRBV27; cdr3_aa: CASSLLQGHGYTF
clone_size: .; j_call: TRBJ2-1; v_call: TRBV7-3; cdr3_aa: CASSPMAAGPSGYNEQFF
clone_size: .; j_call: TRBJ2-6; v_call: TRBV18; cdr3_aa: CASSSSLMGTNSGANVLTF
clone_size: .; j_call: TRBJ2-5; v_call: TRBV2; cdr3_aa: CASSEGYRTQETQYF
clone_size: .; j_call: TRBJ1-6; v_call: TRBV18; cdr3_aa: CASSGLRPGDIYNSPLHF
clone_size: .; j_call: TRBJ2-3; v_call: TRBV6-2/TRBV6-3; cdr3_aa: CASSYLSSGGPTDTQYF
clone_size: .; j_call: TRBJ1-6; v_call: TRBV19; cdr3_aa: CASSNRDRSYNSPLHF
clone_size: .; j_call: TRBJ1-4; v_call: TRBV10-3; cdr3_aa: CAISESIGGGEKLFF
clone_size: .; j_call: TRBJ1-1; v_call: TRBV30; cdr3_aa: CAWRVLGSATEAFF
clone_size: .; j_call: TRBJ2-7; v_call: TRBV5-8; cdr3_aa: CASSLDGGSDYEQYF
clone_size: .; j_call: TRBJ2-3; v_call: TRBV7-2; cdr3_aa: CASSLAGGHKDTQYF
clone_size: .; j_call: TRBJ1-5; v_call: TRBV2; cdr3_aa: CASSSDSSNQPQHF
clone_size: .; j_call: TRBJ2-1; v_call: TRBV11-3; cdr3_aa: CASSADPMAHNEQFF
clone_size: .; j_call: TRBJ2-1; v_call: TRBV30; cdr3_aa: CAWSGSSGNYNEQFF
clone_size: .; j_call: TRBJ1-2; v_call: TRBV6-4; cdr3_aa: CASSPSTALGSYGYTF
clone_size: .; j_call: TRBJ1-1; v_call: TRBV15; cdr3_aa: CATTERQGAITEAFF
clone_size: .; j_call: TRBJ2-3; v_call: TRBV7-2; cdr3_aa: CASTLAGTLTDTQYF
clone_size: once; j_call: TRBJ2-7; v_call: TRBV19; cdr3_aa: CAVRQGASYEQYF
clone_size: .; j_call: TRBJ2-5; v_call: TRBV5-1; cdr3_aa: CASSSGGGARETQYF
clone_size: .; j_call: TRBJ1-1; v_call: TRBV5-1; cdr3_aa: CASSANTEAFF
clone_size: .; j_call: TRBJ1-6; v_call: TRBV5-6; cdr3_aa: CASSFGYNSPLHF
clone_size: .; j_call: TRBJ2-7; v_call: TRBV7-9; cdr3_aa: CASNPGAWPYEQYF
clone_size: .; j_call: TRBJ2-7; v_call: TRBV20-1; cdr3_aa: CSASQAFGAGGNEQYF
clone_size: once; j_call: TRBJ1-5; v_call: TRBV5-6; cdr3_aa: CASSLVGQNQPQHF
clone_size: .; j_call: TRBJ2-2; v_call: TRBV3-1/TRBV3-2; cdr3_aa: CASVYSGGTGELFF
clone_size: .; j_call: TRBJ1-3; v_call: TRBV7-9; cdr3_aa: CASISGADSGNTIYF
clone_size: .; j_call: TRBJ1-2; v_call: TRBV5-1; cdr3_aa: CASSPVGGQMDDGYTF
clone_size: once; j_call: TRBJ1-1; v_call: TRBV19; cdr3_aa: CASSINTNTEAFF
clone_size: .; j_call: TRBJ1-5; v_call: TRBV2; cdr3_aa: CASSELGRNQPQHF
clone_size: .; j_call: TRBJ1-1; v_call: TRBV5-1; cdr3_aa: CASSWGPGRPLLNTEAFF
clone_size: .; j_call: TRBJ2-5; v_call: TRBV11-2; cdr3_aa: CASSFRGGATSQETQYF